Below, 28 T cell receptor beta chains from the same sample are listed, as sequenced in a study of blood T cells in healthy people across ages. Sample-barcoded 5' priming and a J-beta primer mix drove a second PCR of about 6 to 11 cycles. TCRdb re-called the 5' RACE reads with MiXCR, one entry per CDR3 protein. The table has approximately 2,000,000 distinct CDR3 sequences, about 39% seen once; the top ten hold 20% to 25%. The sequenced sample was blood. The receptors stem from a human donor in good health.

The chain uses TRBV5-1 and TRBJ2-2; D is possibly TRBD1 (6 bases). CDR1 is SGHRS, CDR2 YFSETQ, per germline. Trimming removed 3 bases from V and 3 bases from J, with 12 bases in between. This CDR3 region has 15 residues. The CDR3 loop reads CASSSSGADTGELFF. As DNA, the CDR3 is TGCGCCAGCAGCTCGTCAGGGGCGGACACCGGGGAGCTGTTTTTT.

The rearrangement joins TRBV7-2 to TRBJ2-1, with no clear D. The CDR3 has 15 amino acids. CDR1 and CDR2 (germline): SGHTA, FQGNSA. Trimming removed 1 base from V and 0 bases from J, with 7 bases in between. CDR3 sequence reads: CASSLVVRSYNEQFF. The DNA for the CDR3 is TGTGCCAGCAGCTTAGTAGTCCGCTCCTACAATGAGCAGTTCTTC. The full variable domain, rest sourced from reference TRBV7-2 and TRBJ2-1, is GAGVSQSPSNKVTEKGKDVELRCDPISGHTALYWYRQSLGQGLEFLIYFQGNSAPDKSGLPSDRFSAERTGGSVSTLTIQRTQQEDSAVYLCASSLVVRSYNEQFFGPGTRLTVL.

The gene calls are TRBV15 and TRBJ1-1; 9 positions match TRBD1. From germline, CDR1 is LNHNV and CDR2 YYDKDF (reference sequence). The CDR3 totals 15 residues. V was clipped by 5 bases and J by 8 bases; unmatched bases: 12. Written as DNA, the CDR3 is TGTGCCACCAGCGCACGATCCGGGACAGGGTCGGAAGCTTTCTTT. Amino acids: CATSARSGTGSEAFF. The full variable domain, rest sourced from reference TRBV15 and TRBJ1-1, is DAMVIQNPRYQVTQFGKPVTLSCSQTLNHNVMYWYQQKSSQAPKLLFHYYDKDFNNEADTPDNFQSRRPNTSFCFLDIRSPGLGDTAMYLCATSARSGTGSEAFFGQGTRLTVV.

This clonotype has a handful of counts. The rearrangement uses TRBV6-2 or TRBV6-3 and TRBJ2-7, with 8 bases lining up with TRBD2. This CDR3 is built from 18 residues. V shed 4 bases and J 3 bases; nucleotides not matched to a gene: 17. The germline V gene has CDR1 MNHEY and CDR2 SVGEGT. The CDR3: CASSSGGADPHPYYEQYF. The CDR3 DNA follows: TGTGCCAGCAGTTCGGGGGGGGCTGACCCCCATCCTTACTACGAGCAGTACTTC.

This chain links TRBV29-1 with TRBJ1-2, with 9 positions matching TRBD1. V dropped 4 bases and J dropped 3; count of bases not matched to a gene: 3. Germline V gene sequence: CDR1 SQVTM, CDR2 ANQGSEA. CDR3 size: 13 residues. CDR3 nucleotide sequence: TGCAGCGTTGGGACAGGGGACTACTATGGCTACACCTTC. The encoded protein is CSVGTGDYYGYTF.

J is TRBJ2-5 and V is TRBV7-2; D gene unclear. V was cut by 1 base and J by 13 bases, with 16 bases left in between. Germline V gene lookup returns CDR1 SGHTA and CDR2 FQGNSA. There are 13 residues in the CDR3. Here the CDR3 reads CASSLGRATWGYF. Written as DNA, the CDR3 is TGTGCCAGCAGCTTAGGGAGAGCAACTTGGGGGTACTTC.

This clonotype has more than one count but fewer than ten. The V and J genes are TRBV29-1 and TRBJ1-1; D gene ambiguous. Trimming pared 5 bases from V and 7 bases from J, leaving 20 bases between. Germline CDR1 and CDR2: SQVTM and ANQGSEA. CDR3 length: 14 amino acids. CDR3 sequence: CSVSARLKAVEAFF. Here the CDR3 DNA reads TGCAGCGTTTCCGCAAGACTTAAAGCCGTTGAAGCTTTCTTT.

CDR3 sequence: CASSQARAGGADEQFF. DNA for the CDR3: TGTGCCAGCAGCCAAGCCCGAGCGGGGGGGGCTGATGAGCAGTTCTTC. This chain connects TRBV4-2 to TRBJ2-1, with 10 bases identical to TRBD2. CDR3 length: 16 residues. Looked up from germline, CDR1 is LGHNA and CDR2 is YNFKEQ. Unmatched junction bases numbered 8, after V lost 1 base and J lost 8 bases.

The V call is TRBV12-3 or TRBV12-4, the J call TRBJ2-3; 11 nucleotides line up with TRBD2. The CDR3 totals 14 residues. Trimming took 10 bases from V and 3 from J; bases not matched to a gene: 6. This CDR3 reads CATVAGGPTDTQYF. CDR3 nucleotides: TGTGCCACCGTAGCGGGGGGGCCTACAGATACGCAGTATTTT.

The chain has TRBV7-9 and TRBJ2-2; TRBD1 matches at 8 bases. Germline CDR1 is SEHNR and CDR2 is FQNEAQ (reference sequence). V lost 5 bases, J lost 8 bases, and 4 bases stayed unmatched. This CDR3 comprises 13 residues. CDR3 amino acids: CASSEGQVGELFF. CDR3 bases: TGTGCCAGCAGCGAGGGACAGGTTGGGGAGCTGTTTTTT. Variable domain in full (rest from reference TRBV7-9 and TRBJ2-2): DTGVSQNPRHKITKRGQNVTFRCDPISEHNRLYWYRQTLGQGPEFLTYFQNEAQLEKSRLLSDRFSAERPKGSFSTLEIQRTEQGDSAMYLCASSEGQVGELFFGEGSRLTVL.

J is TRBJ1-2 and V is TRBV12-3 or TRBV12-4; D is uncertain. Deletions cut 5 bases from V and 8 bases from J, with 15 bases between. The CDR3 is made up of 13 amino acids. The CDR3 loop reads CASSGPGNGGYTF. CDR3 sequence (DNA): TGTGCCAGCAGTGGACCGGGGAACGGGGGCTACACCTTC.

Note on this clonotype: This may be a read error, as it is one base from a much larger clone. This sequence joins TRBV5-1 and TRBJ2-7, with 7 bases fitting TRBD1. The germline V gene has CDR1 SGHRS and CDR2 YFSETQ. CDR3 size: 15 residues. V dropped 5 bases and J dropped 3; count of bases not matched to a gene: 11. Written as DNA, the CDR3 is TGCGCCAGCAGGGAATCCGGGACAGCCGACTACGAGCAGTACTTC. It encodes CASRESGTADYEQYF.

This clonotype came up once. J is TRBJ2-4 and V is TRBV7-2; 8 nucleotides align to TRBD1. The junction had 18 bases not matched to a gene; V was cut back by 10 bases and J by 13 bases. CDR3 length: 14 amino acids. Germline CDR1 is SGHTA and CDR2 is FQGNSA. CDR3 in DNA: TGTGCCACCGAACCCGGACAGGGCCACAATGAGCAGTACTTC. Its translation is CATEPGQGHNEQYF.

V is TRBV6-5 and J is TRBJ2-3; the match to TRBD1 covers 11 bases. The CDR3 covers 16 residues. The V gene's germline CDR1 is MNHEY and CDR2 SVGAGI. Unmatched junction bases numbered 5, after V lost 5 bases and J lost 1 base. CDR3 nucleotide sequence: TGTGCCAGCAGTCCGCTGGGACAGGGGGGCACAGATACGCAGTATTTT. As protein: CASSPLGQGGTDTQYF.

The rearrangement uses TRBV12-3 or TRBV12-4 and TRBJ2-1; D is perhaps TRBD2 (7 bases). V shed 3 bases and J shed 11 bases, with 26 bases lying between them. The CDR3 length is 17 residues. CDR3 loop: CASSFQGSAGVNPKQFF. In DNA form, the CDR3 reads TGTGCCAGCAGTTTTCAGGGGTCTGCGGGGGTAAACCCTAAGCAGTTCTTC.

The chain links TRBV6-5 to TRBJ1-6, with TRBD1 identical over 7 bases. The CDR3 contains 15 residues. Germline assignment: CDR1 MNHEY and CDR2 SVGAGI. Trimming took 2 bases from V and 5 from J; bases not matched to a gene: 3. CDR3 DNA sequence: TGTGCCAGCAGTTACGAGGGGGCGAATAATTCACCCCTCCACTTT. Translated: CASSYEGANNSPLHF.

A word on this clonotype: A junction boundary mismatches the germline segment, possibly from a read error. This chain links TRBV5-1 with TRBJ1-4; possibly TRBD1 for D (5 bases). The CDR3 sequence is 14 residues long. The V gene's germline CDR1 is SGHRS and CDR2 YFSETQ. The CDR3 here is CASRRDGGNEKRFF. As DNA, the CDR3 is TGCGCCAGCAGACGGGACGGAGGTAATGAAAAACGGTTTTTT.

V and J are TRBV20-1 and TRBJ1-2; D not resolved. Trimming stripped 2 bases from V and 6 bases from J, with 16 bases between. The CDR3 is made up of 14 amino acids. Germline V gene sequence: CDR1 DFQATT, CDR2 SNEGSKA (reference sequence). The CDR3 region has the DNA TGCAGTGCTAGAAATCCAGGTGTAAGGGATGGCTACACCTTC. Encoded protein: CSARNPGVRDGYTF.

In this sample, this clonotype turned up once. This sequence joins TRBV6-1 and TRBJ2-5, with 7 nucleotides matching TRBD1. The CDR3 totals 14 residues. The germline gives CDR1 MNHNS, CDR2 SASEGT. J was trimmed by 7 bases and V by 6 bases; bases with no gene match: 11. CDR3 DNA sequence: TGTGCCAGCAGGGAAAGGATGTCAGGGGGGACCCAGTACTTC. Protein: CASRERMSGGTQYF.

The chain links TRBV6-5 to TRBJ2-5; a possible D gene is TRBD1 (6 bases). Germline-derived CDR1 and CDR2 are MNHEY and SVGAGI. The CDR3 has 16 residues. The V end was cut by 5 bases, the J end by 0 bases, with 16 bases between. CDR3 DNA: TGTGCCAGCAGTCCCTCGGGACATCCGTACCAAGAGACCCAGTACTTC. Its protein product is CASSPSGHPYQETQYF.

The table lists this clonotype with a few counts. The CDR3, as DNA: TGCGCCAGCAGCTTGGTTGGAACCTCAAAAAATTCACCCCTCCACTTT. Protein product: CASSLVGTSKNSPLHF. The rearrangement joins TRBV5-1 to TRBJ1-6, with no clear D. This CDR3 is 16 amino acids long. V was cut by 0 bases and J by 7 bases, with 14 bases left in between. Per germline, CDR1 SGHRS and CDR2 YFSETQ.

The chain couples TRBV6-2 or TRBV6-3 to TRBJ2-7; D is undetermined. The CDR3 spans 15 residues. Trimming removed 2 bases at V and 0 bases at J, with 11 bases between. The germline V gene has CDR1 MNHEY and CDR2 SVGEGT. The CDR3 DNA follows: TGTGCCAGCAGTTACATCGACGAGAGCTCCTACGAGCAGTACTTC. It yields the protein CASSYIDESSYEQYF.

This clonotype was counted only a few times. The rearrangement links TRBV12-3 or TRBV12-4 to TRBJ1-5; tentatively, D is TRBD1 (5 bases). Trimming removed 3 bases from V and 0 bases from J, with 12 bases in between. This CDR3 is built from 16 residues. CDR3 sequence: CASSFTRDVSNQPQHF. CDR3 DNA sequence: TGTGCCAGCAGTTTTACCCGGGACGTTAGCAATCAGCCCCAGCATTTT.

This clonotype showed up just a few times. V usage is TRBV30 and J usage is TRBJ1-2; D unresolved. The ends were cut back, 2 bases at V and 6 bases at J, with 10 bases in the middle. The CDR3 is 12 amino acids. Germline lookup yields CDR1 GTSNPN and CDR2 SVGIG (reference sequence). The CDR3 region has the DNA TGTGCCTGGAGTTGGCAGACCCATGGCTACACCTTC. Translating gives CAWSWQTHGYTF.

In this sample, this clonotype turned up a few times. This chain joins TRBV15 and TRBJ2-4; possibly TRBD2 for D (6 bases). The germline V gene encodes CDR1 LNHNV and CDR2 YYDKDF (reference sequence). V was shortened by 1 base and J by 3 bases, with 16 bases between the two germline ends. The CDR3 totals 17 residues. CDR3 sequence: CATSRGSGLSVKNIQYF. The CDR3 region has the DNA TGTGCCACCAGCAGAGGGTCGGGACTCTCGGTCAAAAACATTCAGTACTTC.

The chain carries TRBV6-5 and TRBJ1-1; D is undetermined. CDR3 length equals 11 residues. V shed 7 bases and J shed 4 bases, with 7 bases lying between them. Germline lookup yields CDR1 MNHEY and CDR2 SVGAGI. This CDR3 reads CASIGPTEAFF. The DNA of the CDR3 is TGTGCCAGCATCGGGCCCACTGAAGCTTTCTTT.

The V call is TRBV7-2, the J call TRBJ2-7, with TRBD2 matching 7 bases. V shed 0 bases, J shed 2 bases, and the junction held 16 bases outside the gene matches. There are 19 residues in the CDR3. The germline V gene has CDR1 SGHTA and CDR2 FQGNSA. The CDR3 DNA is TGTGCCAGCAGCTTAGCGAGGCCAGAACTCGGGAGGATCACCTACGAGCAGTACTTC. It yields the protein CASSLARPELGRITYEQYF.

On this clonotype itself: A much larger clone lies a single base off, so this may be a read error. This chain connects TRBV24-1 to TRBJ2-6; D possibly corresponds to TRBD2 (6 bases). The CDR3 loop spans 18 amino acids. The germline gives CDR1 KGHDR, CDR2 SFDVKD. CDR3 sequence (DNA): TGTGCCACCAGTGTTGGGGGGAACTTAGACTCTGGGGCCAACGTCCGGACTTTC. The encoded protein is CATSVGGNLDSGANVRTF.